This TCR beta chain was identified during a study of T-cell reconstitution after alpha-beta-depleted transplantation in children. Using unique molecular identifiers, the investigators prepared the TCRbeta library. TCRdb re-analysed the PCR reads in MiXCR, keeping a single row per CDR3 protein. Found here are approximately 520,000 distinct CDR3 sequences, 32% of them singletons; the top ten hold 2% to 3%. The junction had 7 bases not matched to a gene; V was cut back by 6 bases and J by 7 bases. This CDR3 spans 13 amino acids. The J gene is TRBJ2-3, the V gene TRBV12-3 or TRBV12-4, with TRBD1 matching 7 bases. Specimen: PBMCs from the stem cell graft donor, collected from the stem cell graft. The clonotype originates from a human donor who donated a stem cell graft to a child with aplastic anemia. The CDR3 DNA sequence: TGTGCCAGCAGCCCCGGGACAGCAAATACGCAGTATTTT. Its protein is CASSPGTANTQYF.